The source of this T cell receptor beta chain is a study of glioma-infiltrating T cells after dendritic cell vaccination. Study context: Glioblastoma patients came from Phase I and II dendritic cell vaccination trials. Study results and limitations: The cohort had few patients with full blood and tumor sets.

As to this clone: Its antigen is currently unknown.

Here immunoSEQ multiplex PCR was the method, and the copy in TCRdb shows in-frame clones only, minus some. The sample holds 100,000 or so clones, 90% seen once. Specified time point: after dendritic cell vaccination, including at tumor progression/relapse. The CDR3 is 14 amino acids. Germline CDR1 and CDR2: SGHRS and YFSETQ. The junction had 7 bases not matched to a gene; V was cut back by 4 bases and J by 6 bases. The origin of this receptor is a human donor with glioblastoma. The input for sequencing was blood, taken after dendritic cell vaccination. The rearrangement uses TRBV5-1 and TRBJ2-3, with 8 bases that match TRBD2. CDR3 residues: CASSLSGIWDTQYF. CDR3 in DNA: TGCGCCAGCAGCCTTAGCGGGATTTGGGATACGCAGTATTTT.